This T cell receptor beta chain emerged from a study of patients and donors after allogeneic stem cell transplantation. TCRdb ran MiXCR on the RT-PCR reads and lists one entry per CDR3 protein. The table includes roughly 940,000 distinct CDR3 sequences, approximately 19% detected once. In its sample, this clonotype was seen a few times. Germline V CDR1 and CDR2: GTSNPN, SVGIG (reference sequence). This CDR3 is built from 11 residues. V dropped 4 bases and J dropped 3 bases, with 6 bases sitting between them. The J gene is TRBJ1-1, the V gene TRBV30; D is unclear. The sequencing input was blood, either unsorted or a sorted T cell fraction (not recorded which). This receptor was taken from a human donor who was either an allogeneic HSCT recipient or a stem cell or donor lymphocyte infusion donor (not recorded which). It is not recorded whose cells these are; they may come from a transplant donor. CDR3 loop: CAWIGYTEAFF. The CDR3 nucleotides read TGTGCCTGGATAGGGTACACTGAAGCTTTCTTT.